This T cell receptor beta chain was recorded in a study of blood T cell repertoires in COVID-19. Overall study: Acute and convalescent COVID-19 specimens originated in the United States, Italy and Spain. Nucleic acid was either cDNA or gDNA, and it came from T cells, B-cell-depleted T cells, or PBMCs.

Germline V CDR1 and CDR2: SQVTM, ANQGSEA. Trimming cost V 7 bases and J 1 base; bases outside gene matches: 0. The CDR3 is 12 amino acids. As handled by the study authors: Estimation of nucleated cell counts relied on the amplification of reference gene primers. This table comes from immunoSEQ multiplex PCR, and its TCRdb copy is limited to in-frame clones, with some not included. D and trimming were read from the DNA, whereas the V and J calls and clone size are those reported in that table. Of about 240,000 clones in the sample, more than 75% are singletons; the top ten hold 12%. Sequenced input: peripheral blood. V and J are TRBV29-1 and TRBJ1-4; TRBD1 agrees at 7 bases. This sequence originates from a woman aged 60 to 75 with active or convalescent COVID-19. CDR3 DNA sequence: TGCAGCGCAGGGGGAACTAATGAAAAACTGTTTTTT. Residues: CSAGGTNEKLFF.